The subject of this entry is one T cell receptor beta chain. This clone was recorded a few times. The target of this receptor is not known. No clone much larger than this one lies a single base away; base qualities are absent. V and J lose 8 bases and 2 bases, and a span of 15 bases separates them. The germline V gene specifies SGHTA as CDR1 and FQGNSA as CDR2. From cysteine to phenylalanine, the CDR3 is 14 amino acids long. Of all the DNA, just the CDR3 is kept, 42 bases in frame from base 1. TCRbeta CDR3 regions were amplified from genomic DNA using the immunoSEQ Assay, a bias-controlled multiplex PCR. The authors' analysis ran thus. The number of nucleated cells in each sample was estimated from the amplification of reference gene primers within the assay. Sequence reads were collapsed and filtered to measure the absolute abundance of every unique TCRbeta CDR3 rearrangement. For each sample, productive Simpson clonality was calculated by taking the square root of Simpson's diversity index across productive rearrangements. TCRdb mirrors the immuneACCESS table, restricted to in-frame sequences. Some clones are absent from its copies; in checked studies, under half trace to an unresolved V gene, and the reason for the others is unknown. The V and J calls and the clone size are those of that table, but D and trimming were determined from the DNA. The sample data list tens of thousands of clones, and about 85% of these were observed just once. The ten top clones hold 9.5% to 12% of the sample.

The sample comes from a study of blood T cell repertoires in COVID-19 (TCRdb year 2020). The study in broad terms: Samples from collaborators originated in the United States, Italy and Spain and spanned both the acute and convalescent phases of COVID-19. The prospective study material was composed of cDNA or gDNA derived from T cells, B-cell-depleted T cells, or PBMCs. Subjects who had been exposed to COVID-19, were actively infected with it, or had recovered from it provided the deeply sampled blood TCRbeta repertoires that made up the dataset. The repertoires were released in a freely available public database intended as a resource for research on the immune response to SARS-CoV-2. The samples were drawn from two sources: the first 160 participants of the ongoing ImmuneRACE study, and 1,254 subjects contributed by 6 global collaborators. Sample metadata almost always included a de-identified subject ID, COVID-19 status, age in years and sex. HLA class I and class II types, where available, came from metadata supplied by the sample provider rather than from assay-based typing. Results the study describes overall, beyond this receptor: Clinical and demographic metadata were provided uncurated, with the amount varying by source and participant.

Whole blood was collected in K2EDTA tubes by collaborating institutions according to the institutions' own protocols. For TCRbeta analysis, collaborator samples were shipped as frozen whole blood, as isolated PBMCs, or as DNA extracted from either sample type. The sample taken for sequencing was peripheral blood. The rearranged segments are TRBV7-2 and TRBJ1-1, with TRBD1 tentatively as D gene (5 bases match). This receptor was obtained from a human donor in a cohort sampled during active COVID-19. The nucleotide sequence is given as TGTGCCAGCGTCCGCCCGGGGGGAAACACTGAAGCTTTCTTT. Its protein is CASVRPGGNTEAFF.